This record concerns one TCR beta chain sequence. TCRdb re-called the reads through MiXCR, storing one row per CDR3 protein. The table shows about 600,000 distinct CDR3 sequences, with 20% to 25% occurring only once. This entry comes from a study of T cell repertoires in cytomegalovirus infection. Germline V gene lookup returns CDR1 MDHEN and CDR2 SYDVKM. V was clipped by 3 bases and J by 0 bases, with 9 bases between them. This CDR3 region has 15 residues. The TCR comes from a human donor in good health (CMV status not recorded). Some clones in this sample may be carry-over from other donors' samples. The chain has TRBV28 and TRBJ1-5; D is unresolved. The sample comprised CD8+ T cells from PBMCs. CDR3 sequence (DNA): TGTGCCAGCAGTTTTTGGGCACTTAGCAATCAGCCCCAGCATTTT. Amino acids: CASSFWALSNQPQHF.